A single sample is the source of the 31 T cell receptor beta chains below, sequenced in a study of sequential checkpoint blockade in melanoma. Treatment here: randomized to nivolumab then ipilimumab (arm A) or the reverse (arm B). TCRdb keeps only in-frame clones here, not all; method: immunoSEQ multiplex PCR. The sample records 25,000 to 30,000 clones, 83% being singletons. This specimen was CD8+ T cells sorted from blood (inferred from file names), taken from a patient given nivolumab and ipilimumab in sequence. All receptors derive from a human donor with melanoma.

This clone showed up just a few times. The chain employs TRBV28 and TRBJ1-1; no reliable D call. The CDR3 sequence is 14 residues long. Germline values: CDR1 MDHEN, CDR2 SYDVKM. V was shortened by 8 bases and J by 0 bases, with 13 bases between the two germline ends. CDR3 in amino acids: CASFSGLLNTEAFF. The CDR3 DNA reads TGTGCCAGCTTTAGCGGACTCTTGAACACTGAAGCTTTCTTT.

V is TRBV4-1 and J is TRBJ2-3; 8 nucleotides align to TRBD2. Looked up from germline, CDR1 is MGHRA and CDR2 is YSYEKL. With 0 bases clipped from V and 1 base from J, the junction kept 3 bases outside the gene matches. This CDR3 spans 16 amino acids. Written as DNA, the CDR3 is TGCGCCAGCAGCCAAGAAGCAGCGGGAGGCACAGATACGCAGTATTTT. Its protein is CASSQEAAGGTDTQYF.

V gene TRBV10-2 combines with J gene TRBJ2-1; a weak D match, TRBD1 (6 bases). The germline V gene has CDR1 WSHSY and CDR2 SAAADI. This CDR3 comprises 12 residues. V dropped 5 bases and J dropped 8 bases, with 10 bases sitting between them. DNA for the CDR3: TGCGCCAGCAGTCAGTACAGGGATGAGCAGTTCTTC. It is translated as CASSQYRDEQFF.

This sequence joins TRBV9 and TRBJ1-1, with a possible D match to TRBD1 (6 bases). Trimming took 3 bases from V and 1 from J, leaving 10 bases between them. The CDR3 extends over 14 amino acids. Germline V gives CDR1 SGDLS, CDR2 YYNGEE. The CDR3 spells CASSEQGSNTEAFF. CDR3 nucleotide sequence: TGTGCCAGCAGCGAACAGGGCTCGAACACTGAAGCTTTCTTT.

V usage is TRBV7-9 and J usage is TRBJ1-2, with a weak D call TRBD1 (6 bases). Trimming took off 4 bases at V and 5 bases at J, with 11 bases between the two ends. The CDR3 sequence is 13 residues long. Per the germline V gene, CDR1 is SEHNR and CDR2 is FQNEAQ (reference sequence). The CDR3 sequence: CASSSDSAYGYTF. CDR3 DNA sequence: TGTGCCAGCAGCTCGGACAGCGCTTATGGCTACACCTTC.

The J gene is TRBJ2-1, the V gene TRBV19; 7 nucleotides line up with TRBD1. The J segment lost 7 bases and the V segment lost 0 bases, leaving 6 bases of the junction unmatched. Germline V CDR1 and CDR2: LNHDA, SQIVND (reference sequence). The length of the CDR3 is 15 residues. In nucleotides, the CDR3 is TGTGCCAGTAGTATAGACTCGGGACAGCTTAATGAGCAGTTCTTC. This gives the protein CASSIDSGQLNEQFF.

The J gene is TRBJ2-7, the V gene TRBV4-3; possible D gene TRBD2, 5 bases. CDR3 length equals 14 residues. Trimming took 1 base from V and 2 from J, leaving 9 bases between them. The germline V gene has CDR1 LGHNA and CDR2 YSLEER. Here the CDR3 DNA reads TGCGCCAGCAGCCAAGGACTCGGGGCCTACGAGCAGTACTTC. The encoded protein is CASSQGLGAYEQYF.

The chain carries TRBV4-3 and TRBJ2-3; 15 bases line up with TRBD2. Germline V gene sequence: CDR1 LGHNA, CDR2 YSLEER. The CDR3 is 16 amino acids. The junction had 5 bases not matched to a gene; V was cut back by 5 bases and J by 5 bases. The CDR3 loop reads CASSYGLAGGEDTQYF. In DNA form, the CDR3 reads TGCGCCAGCAGCTACGGACTAGCGGGGGGGGAAGATACGCAGTATTTT.

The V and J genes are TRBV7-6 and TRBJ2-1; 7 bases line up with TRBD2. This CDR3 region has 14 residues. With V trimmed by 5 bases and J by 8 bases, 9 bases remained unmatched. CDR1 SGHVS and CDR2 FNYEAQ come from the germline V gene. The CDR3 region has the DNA TGTGCCAGCAGCCCAGGACTAGTGTTTGATGAGCAGTTCTTC. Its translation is CASSPGLVFDEQFF.

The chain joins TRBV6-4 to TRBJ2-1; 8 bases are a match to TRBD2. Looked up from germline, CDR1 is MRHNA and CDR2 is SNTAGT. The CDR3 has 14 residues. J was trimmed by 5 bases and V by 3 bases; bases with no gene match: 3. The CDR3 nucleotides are TGTGCCAGCAGTGATCTAGCGGGCCACAATGAGCAGTTCTTC. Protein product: CASSDLAGHNEQFF.

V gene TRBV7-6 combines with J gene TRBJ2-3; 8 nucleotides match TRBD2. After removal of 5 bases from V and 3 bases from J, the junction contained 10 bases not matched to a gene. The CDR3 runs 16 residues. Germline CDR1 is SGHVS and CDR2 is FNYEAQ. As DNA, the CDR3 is TGTGCCAGCAGCCCGGGAGGGGGTGGCAGGACAGATACGCAGTATTTT. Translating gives CASSPGGGGRTDTQYF.

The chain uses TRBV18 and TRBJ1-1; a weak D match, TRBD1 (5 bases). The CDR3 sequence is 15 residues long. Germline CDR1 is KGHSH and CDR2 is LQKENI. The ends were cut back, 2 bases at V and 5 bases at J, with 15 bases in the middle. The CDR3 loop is CASSPSGTGGTEAFF. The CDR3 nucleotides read TGTGCCAGCTCACCATCCGGGACGGGGGGTACTGAAGCTTTCTTT. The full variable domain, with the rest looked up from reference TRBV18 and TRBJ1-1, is NAGVMQNPRHLVRRRGQEARLRCSPMKGHSHVYWYRQLPEEGLKFMVYLQKENIIDESGMPKERFSAEFPKEGPSILRIQQVVRGDSAAYFCASSPSGTGGTEAFFGQGTRLTVV.

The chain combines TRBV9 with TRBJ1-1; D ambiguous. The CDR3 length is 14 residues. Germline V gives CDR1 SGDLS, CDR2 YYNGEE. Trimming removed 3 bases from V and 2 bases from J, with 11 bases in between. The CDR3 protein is CASSEPGINTEAFF. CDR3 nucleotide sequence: TGTGCCAGCAGCGAACCCGGTATTAACACTGAAGCTTTCTTT.

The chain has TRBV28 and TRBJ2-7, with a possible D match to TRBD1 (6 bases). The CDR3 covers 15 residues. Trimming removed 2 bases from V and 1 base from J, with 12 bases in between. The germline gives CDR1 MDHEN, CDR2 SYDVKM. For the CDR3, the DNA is TGTGCCAGCAGTTTAACAGGGACGGGATCCTACGAGCAGTACTTC. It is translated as CASSLTGTGSYEQYF.

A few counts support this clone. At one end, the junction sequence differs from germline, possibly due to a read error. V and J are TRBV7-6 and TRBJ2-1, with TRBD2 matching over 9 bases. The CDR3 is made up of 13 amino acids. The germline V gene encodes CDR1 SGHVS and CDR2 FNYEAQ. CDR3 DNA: TGCCTCGCGGCGGGAGGGCCGGGCAATGAGCAGTTCTTC. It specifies CLAAGGPGNEQFF.

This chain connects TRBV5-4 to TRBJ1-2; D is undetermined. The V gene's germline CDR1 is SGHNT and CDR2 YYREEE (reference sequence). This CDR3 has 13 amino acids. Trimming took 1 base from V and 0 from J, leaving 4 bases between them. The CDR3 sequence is CASSLPANYGYTF. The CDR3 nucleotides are TGTGCCAGCAGCTTGCCCGCTAACTATGGCTACACCTTC.

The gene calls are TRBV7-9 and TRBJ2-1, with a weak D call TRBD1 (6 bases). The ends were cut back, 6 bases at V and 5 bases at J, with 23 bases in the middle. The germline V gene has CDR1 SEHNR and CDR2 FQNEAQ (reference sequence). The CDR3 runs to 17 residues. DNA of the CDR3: TGTGCCAGCAGTTACGCCCGGGACATCCTAACGGACAATGAGCAGTTCTTC. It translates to CASSYARDILTDNEQFF.

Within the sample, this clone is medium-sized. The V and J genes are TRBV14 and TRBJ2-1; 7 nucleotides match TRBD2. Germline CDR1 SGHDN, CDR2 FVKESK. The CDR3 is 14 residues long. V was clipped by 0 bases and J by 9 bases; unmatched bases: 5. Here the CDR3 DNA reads TGTGCCAGCAGCCAAGAGGGGGGGGGTTTTGAGCAGTTCTTC. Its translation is CASSQEGGGFEQFF.

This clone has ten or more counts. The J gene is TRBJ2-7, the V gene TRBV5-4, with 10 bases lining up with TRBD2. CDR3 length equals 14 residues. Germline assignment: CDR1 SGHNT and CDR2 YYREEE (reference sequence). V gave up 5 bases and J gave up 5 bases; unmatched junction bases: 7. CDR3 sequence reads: CASSSAGGRDEQYF. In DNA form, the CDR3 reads TGTGCCAGCAGTTCAGCGGGGGGGCGGGACGAGCAGTACTTC.

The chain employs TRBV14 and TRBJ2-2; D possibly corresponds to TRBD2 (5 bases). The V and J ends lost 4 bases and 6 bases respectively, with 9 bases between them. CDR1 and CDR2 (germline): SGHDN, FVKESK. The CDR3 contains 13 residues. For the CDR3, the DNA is TGTGCCAGCAGCCTGATGAGGGCCGGGGAGCTGTTTTTT. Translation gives CASSLMRAGELFF.

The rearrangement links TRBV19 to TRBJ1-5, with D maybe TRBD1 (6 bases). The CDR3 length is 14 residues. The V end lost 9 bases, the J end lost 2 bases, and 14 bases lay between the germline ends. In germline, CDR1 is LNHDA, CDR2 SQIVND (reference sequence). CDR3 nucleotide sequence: TGTGCCAGCGACGGGGGGGCTGGCAATCAGCCCCAGCATTTT. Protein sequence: CASDGGAGNQPQHF.

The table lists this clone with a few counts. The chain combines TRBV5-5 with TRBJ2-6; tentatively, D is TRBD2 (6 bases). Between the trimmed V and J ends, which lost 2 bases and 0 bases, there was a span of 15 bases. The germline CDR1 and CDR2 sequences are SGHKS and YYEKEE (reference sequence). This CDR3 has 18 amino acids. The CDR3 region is CASSLVPGVGSGANVLTF. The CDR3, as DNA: TGTGCCAGCAGCTTAGTCCCGGGGGTTGGCTCTGGGGCCAACGTCCTGACTTTC.

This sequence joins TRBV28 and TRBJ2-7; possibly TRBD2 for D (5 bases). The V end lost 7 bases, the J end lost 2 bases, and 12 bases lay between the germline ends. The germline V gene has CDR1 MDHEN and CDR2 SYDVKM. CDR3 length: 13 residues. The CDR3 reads CASTPAVTYEQYF. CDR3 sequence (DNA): TGTGCCAGCACACCAGCGGTAACCTACGAGCAGTACTTC.

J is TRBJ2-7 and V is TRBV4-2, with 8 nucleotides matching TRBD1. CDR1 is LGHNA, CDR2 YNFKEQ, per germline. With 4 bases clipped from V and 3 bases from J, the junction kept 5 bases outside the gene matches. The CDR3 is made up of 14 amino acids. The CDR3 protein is CASSRRTGSYEQYF. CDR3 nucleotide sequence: TGTGCCAGCAGCCGAAGGACAGGGAGCTACGAGCAGTACTTC.

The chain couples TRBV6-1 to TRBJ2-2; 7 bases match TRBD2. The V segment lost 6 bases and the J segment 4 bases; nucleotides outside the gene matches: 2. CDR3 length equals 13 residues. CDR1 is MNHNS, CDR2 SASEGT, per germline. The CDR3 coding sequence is TGTGCCAGCAGGGGGGGGAGCACCGGGGAGCTGTTTTTT. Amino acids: CASRGGSTGELFF.

The CDR3 loop reads CASSYLGQHYGYTF. For the CDR3, the DNA is TGTGCCAGCAGTTACCTCGGACAGCACTATGGCTACACCTTC. The rearrangement links TRBV6-6 to TRBJ1-2; D may be TRBD1 (6 bases). Trimming left V 2 bases short and J 3 bases short, with 10 bases between. The CDR3 consists of 14 residues. Germline assignment: CDR1 MNHNY and CDR2 SVGAGI (reference sequence).

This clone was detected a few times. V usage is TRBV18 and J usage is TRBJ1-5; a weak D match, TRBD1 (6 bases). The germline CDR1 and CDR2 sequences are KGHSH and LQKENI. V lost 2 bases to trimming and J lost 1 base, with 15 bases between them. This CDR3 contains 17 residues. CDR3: CASSPEIWQGSNQPQHF. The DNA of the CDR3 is TGTGCCAGCTCACCAGAGATATGGCAGGGGAGCAATCAGCCCCAGCATTTT. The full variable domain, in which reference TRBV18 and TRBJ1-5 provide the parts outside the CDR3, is NAGVMQNPRHLVRRRGQEARLRCSPMKGHSHVYWYRQLPEEGLKFMVYLQKENIIDESGMPKERFSAEFPKEGPSILRIQQVVRGDSAAYFCASSPEIWQGSNQPQHFGDGTRLSIL.

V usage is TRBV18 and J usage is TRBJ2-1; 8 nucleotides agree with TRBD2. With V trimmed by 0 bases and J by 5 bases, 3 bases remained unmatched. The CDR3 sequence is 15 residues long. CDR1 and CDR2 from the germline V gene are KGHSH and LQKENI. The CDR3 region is CASSPPGLVNNEQFF. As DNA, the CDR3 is TGTGCCAGCTCACCACCGGGACTAGTGAACAATGAGCAGTTCTTC.

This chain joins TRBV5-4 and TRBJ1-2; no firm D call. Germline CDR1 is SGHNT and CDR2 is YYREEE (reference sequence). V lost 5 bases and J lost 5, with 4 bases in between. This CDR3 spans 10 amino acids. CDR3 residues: CASRQYGYTF. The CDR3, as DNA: TGTGCCAGCAGACAATATGGCTACACCTTC. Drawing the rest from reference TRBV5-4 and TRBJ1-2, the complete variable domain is ETGVTQSPTHLIKTRGQQVTLRCSSQSGHNTVSWYQQALGQGPQFIFQYYREEENGRGNFPPRFSGLQFPNYSSELNVNALELDDSALYLCASRQYGYTFGSGTRLTVV.

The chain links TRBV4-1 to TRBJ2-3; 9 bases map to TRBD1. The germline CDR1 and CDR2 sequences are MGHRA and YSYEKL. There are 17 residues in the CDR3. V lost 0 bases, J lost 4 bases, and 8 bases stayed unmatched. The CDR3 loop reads CASSQEGGTGRSDTQYF. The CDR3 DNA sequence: TGCGCCAGCAGCCAAGAAGGAGGGACAGGGCGCTCAGATACGCAGTATTTT.

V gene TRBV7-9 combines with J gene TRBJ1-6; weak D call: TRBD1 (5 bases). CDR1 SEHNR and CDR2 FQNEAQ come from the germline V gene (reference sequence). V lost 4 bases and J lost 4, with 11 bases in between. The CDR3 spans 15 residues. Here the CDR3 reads CASSSKTDYNSPLHF. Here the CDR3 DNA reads TGTGCCAGCAGCTCCAAGACAGATTATAATTCACCCCTCCACTTT. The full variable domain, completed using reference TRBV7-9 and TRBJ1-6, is DTGVSQNPRHKITKRGQNVTFRCDPISEHNRLYWYRQTLGQGPEFLTYFQNEAQLEKSRLLSDRFSAERPKGSFSTLEIQRTEQGDSAMYLCASSSKTDYNSPLHFGNGTRLTVT.